Each of the 8 T cell receptor beta chains below was sequenced from the same sample in a study of blood T cell repertoires in COVID-19. Profiling relied on immunoSEQ multiplex PCR, and the TCRdb table lists in-frame clones only, not all of them. The sample carries roughly 270,000 clones, approximately 85% recorded once. Source material: peripheral blood. The receptors shown here come from a man aged 50-59 years with active or convalescent COVID-19.

This clone was counted only a few times. V usage is TRBV11-2 and J usage is TRBJ1-6; D not resolved. The CDR3 totals 13 residues. Germline V gene data show CDR1 as SGHAT and CDR2 as FQNNGV. The ends were cut back, 1 base at V and 6 bases at J, with 4 bases in the middle. This CDR3 reads CASSLAGNSPLHF. The DNA for the CDR3 is TGTGCCAGCAGCTTAGCGGGTAATTCACCCCTCCACTTT.

The chain combines TRBV3-1 (or the pseudogene TRBV3-2) with TRBJ2-3, with 13 bases matching TRBD2. V lost 0 bases, J lost 6 bases, and 3 bases stayed unmatched. Germline CDR1 LGHDT, CDR2 YNNKEL (reference sequence). This CDR3 has 16 amino acids. The CDR3 reads CASSQEGTSGKDTQYF. In DNA form, the CDR3 reads TGTGCCAGCAGCCAAGAAGGGACTAGCGGGAAGGATACGCAGTATTTT.

In its sample, this clone was seen a few times. The chain links TRBV19 to TRBJ1-1, with 9 nucleotides matching TRBD1. Germline CDR1 reads LNHDA; CDR2 reads SQIVND (reference sequence). The V and J ends lost 4 bases and 5 bases, in that order; junction bases with no gene match: 8. The CDR3 runs to 15 residues. The CDR3 coding sequence is TGTGCCAGTAGTAACCCCTACAGGGGGCGGACTGAAGCTTTCTTT. This codes for CASSNPYRGRTEAFF.

Points on this clone: Other DNA sequences from this sample encode an identical CDR3 as well. The V and J genes are TRBV5-1 and TRBJ2-5; TRBD1 aligns across 8 bases. The junction had 3 bases not matched to a gene; V was cut back by 3 bases and J by 5 bases. Germline CDR1 reads SGHRS; CDR2 reads YFSETQ. The CDR3 spans 13 residues. The CDR3 sequence: CASSSGGRETQYF. The CDR3 DNA reads TGCGCCAGCAGCTCAGGGGGCCGGGAGACCCAGTACTTC. Full variable domain (rest looked up from reference TRBV5-1 and TRBJ2-5): KAGVTQTPRYLIKTRGQQVTLSCSPISGHRSVSWYQQTPGQGLQFLFEYFSETQRNKGNFPGRFSGRQFSNSRSEMNVSTLELGDSALYLCASSSGGRETQYFGPGTRLLVL.

The V and J genes are TRBV9 and TRBJ1-2; 7 nucleotides line up with TRBD1. Germline V lookup: CDR1 SGDLS, CDR2 YYNGEE. This CDR3 region has 16 residues. V lost 3 bases, J lost 4 bases, and 12 bases stayed unmatched. The CDR3 nucleotides are TGTGCCAGCAGCGATTCCTTCCGACAGGGCAGCTATGGCTACACCTTC. This sequence encodes CASSDSFRQGSYGYTF.

V is TRBV5-1 and J is TRBJ1-6, with 8 positions matching TRBD1. Trimming removed 8 bases from V and 9 bases from J; junction bases left unmatched: 10. Germline assignment: CDR1 SGHRS and CDR2 YFSETQ. The CDR3 has 14 amino acids. Here the CDR3 DNA reads TGCGCCAGTCGGCTGACAGGGGATAGTTCACCCCTCCACTTT. It encodes CASRLTGDSSPLHF.

This rearrangement joins TRBV25-1 to TRBJ1-4; TRBD1 aligns across 9 bases. Germline-derived CDR1 and CDR2 are MGHDK and SYGVNS. Unmatched junction bases numbered 7, after V lost 1 base and J lost 10 bases. There are 15 residues in the CDR3. This CDR3 is CASSEFEQGAGKLFF. Here the CDR3 DNA reads TGTGCCAGCAGTGAATTTGAACAGGGGGCGGGAAAACTGTTTTTT.

The chain carries TRBV6-4 and TRBJ2-2, with TRBD2 as a possible D gene (5 bases). CDR3 length: 14 amino acids. Trimming took off 6 bases at V and 6 bases at J, with 14 bases between the two ends. In germline, CDR1 is MRHNA, CDR2 SNTAGT. CDR3 in DNA: TGTGCCAGCAGCGAGCACGACGGGGCCGGGGAGCTGTTTTTT. This sequence encodes CASSEHDGAGELFF.